One T cell receptor (beta chain) is described in this entry. The data belong to a study of shared clonotypes between healthy human individuals. This table comes from immunoSEQ multiplex PCR, and its TCRdb copy is limited to in-frame clones, with some not included. There are a few million clones in the sample; approximately 90% occur only once, and 0.14% lies in the top ten. Germline CDR1 is MNHEY and CDR2 is SVGAGI. This CDR3 region has 15 residues. The junction had 7 bases not matched to a gene; V was cut back by 6 bases and J by 1 base. Sequenced: naive CD4+ T cells sorted from blood. Indicated subset: CD45RA+ positively selected. V usage is TRBV6-5 and J usage is TRBJ2-3; 7 positions agree with TRBD1. This clonotype was sampled from a man aged 18 to 30 in good health. The chain's CDR3 is CASRGQNRGTDTQYF. For the CDR3, the DNA is TGTGCCAGCAGGGGACAGAATCGGGGCACAGATACGCAGTATTTT.